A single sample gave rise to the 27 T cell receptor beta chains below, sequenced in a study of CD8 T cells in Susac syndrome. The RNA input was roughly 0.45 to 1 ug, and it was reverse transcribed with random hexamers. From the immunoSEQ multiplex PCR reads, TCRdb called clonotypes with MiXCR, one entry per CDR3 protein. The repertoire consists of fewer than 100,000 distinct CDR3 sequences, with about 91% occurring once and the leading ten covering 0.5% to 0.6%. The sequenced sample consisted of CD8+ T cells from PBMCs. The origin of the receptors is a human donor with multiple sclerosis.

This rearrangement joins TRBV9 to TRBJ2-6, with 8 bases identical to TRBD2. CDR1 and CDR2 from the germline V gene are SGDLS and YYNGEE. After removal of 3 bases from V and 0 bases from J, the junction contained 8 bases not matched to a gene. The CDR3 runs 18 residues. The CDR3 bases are TGTGCCAGCAGCGACCCAGGCGGGGGGACCTCTGGGGCCAACGTCCTGACTTTC. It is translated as CASSDPGGGTSGANVLTF. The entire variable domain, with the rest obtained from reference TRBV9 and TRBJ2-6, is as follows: DSGVTQTPKHLITATGQRVTLRCSPRSGDLSVYWYQQSLDQGLQFLIQYYNGEERAKGNILERFSAQQFPDLHSELNLSSLELGDSALYFCASSDPGGGTSGANVLTFGAGSRLTVL.

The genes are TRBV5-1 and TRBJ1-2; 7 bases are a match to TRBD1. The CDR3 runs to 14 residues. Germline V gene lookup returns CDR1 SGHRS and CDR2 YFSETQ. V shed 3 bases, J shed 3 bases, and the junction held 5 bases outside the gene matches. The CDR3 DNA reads TGCGCCAGCAGCTCTTCCGGGACAGACTATGGCTACACCTTC. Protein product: CASSSSGTDYGYTF.

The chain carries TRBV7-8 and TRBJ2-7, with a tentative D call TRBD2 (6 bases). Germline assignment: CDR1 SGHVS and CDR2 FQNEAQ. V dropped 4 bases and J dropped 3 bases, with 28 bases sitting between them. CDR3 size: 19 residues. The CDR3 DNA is TGTGCCAGCAGCTCCACCGGCGGTGGGGGGAACCCCCGACTCTACGAGCAGTACTTC. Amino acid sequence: CASSSTGGGGNPRLYEQYF.

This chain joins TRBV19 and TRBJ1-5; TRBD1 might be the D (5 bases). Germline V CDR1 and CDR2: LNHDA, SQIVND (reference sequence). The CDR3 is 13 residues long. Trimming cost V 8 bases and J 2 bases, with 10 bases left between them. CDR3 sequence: CASRDGGNQPQHF. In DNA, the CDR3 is TGTGCCAGTCGGGACGGGGGCAATCAGCCCCAGCATTTT.

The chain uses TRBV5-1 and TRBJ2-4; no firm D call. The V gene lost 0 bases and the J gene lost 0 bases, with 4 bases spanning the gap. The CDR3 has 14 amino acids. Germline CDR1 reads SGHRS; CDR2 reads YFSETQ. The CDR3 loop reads CASSLGIAKNIQYF. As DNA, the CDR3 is TGCGCCAGCAGCTTGGGGATAGCCAAAAACATTCAGTACTTC. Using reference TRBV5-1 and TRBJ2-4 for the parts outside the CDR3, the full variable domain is KAGVTQTPRYLIKTRGQQVTLSCSPISGHRSVSWYQQTPGQGLQFLFEYFSETQRNKGNFPGRFSGRQFSNSRSEMNVSTLELGDSALYLCASSLGIAKNIQYFGAGTRLSVL.

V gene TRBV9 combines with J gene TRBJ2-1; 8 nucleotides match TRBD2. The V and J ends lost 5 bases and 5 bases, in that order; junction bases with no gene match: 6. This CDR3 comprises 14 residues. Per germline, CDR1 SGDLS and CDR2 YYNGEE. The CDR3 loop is CASRPGGLDNEQFF. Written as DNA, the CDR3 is TGTGCCAGCAGACCGGGGGGGCTGGACAATGAGCAGTTCTTC.

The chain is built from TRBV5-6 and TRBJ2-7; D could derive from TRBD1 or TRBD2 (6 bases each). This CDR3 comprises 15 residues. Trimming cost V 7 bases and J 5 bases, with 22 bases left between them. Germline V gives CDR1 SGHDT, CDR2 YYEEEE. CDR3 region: CASGSRDTRRDEQYF. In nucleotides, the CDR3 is TGTGCCAGCGGGTCGCGGGACACCCGGAGGGACGAGCAGTACTTC.

The CDR3 DNA reads as TGTGCTAGTGGTTTCCTCCTTCCCAGGGGCCACCAAGAGACCCAGTACTTC. Translation gives CASGFLLPRGHQETQYF. This rearrangement joins TRBV12-5 to TRBJ2-5, with D perhaps matching TRBD1 (6 bases). Per the germline V gene, CDR1 is LGHNT and CDR2 is FRNRAP. V gave up 3 bases and J gave up 0 bases, with 17 bases separating them. The CDR3 sequence is 17 residues long.

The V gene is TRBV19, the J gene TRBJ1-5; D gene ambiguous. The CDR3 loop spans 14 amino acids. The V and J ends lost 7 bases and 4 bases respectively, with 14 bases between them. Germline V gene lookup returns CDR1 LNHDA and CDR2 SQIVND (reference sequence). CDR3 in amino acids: CASTLDGVNQPQHF. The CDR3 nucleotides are TGTGCCAGTACTTTGGACGGCGTAAATCAGCCCCAGCATTTT.

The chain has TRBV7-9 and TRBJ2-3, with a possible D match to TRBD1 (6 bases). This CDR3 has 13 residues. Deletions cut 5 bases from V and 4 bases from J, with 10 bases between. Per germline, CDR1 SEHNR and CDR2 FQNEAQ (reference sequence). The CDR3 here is CASSPRGADTQYF. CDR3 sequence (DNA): TGTGCCAGCAGCCCCAGGGGCGCAGATACGCAGTATTTT.

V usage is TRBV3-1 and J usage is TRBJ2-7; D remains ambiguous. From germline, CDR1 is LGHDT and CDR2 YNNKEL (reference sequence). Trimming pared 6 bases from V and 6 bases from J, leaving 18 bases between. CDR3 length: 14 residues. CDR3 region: CASRQLFDTGEQYF. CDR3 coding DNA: TGTGCCAGCAGACAACTTTTTGACACGGGCGAGCAGTACTTC.

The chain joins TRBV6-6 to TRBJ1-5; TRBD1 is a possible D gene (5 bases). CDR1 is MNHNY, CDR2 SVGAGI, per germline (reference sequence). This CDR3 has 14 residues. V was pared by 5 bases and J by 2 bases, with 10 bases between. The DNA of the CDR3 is TGTGCCAGCAGTAAGGGAGGGGGCAATCAGCCCCAGCATTTT. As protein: CASSKGGGNQPQHF.

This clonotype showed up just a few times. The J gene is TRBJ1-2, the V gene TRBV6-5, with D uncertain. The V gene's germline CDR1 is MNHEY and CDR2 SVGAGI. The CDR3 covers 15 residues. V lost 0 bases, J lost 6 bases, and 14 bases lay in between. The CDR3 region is CASSYSIVGGDGYTF. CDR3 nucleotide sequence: TGTGCCAGCAGTTACTCGATTGTAGGCGGGGATGGCTACACCTTC.

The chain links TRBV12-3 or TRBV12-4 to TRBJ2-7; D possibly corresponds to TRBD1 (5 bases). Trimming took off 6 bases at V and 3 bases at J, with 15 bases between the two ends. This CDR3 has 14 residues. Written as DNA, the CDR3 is TGTGCCAGCAGCCCCGACGGTAGGGGCTACGAGCAGTACTTC. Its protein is CASSPDGRGYEQYF.

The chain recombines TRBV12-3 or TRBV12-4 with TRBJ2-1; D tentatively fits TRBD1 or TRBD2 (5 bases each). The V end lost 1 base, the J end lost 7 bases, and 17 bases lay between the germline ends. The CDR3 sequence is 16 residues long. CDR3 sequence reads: CASSLEEGQGRNEQFF. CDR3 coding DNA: TGTGCCAGCAGTTTAGAAGAGGGCCAGGGAAGGAATGAGCAGTTCTTC.

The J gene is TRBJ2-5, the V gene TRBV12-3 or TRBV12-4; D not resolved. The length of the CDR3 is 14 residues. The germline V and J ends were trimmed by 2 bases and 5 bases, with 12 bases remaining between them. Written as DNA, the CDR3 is TGTGCCAGCAGTTTATTGTTAGGATGGGAGACCCAGTACTTC. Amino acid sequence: CASSLLLGWETQYF.

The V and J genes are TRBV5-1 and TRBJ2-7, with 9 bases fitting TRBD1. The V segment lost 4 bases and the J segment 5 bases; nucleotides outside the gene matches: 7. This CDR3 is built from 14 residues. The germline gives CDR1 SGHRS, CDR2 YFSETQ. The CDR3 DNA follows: TGCGCCAGCAGCATAAACAGGGGGCCCGACGAGCAGTACTTC. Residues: CASSINRGPDEQYF. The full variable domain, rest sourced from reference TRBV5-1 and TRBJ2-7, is KAGVTQTPRYLIKTRGQQVTLSCSPISGHRSVSWYQQTPGQGLQFLFEYFSETQRNKGNFPGRFSGRQFSNSRSEMNVSTLELGDSALYLCASSINRGPDEQYFGPGTRLTVT.

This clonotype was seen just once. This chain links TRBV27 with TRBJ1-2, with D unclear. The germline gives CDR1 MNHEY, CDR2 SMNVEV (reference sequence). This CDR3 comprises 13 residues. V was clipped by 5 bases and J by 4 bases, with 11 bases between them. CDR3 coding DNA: TGTGCCAGCAGTATTTCCGGGAGCTATGGCTACACCTTC. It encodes CASSISGSYGYTF.

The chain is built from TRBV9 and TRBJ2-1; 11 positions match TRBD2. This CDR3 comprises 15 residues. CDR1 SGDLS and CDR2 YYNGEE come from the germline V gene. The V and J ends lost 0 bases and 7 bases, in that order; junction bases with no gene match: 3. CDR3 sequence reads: CASSVEGLAENEQFF. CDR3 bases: TGTGCCAGCAGCGTAGAGGGACTAGCGGAAAATGAGCAGTTCTTC.

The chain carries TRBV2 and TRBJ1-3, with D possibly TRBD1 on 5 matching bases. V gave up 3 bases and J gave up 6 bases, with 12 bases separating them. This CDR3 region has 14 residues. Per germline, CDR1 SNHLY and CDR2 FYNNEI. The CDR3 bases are TGTGCCAGCAGTGATCGGGGACCCAAAAACACCATATATTTT. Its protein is CASSDRGPKNTIYF.

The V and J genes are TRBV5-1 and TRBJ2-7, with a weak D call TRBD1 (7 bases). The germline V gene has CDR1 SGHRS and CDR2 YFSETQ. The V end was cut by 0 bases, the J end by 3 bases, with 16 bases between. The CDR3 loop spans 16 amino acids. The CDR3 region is CASSLGATGTYYEQYF. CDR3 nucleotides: TGCGCCAGCAGCTTGGGGGCGACAGGGACTTACTACGAGCAGTACTTC.

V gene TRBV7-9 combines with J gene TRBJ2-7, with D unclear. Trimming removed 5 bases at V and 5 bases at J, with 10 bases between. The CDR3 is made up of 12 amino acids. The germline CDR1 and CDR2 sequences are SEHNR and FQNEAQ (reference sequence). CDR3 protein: CASSPSNDEQYF. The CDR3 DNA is TGTGCCAGCAGCCCATCTAACGACGAGCAGTACTTC.

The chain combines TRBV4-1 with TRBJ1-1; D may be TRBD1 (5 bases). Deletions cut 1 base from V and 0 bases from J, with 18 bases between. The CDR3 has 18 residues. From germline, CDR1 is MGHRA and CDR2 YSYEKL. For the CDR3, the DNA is TGCGCCAGCAGCCAAGTGGGGCAGGGCGCAATCATGAACACTGAAGCTTTCTTT. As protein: CASSQVGQGAIMNTEAFF.

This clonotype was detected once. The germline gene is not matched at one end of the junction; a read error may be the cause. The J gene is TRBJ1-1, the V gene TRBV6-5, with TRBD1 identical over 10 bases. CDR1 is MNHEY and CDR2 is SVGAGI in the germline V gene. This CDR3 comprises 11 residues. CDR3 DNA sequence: TGTGCCAGCAGTAGTGGGACAGGGGCCACCTTT. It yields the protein CASSSGTGATF.

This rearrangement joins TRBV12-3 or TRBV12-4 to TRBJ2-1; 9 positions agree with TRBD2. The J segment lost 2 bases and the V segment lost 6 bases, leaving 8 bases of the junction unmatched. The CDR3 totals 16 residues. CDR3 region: CASRHSGGPTYNEQFF. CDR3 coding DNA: TGTGCCAGCAGACATAGCGGGGGCCCGACCTACAATGAGCAGTTCTTC.

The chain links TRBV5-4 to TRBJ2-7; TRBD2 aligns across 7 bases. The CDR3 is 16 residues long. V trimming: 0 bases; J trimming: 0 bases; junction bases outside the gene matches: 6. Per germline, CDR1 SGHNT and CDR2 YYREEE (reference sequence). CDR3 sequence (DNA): TGTGCCAGCAGCTTGGCCGTGGGAGGGTCCTCCTACGAGCAGTACTTC. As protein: CASSLAVGGSSYEQYF.

The CDR3 DNA is TGTGCCAGCAGTGGCCGGGACGGAGACTACAATGAGCAGTTCTTC. This encodes CASSGRDGDYNEQFF. The chain is built from TRBV6-1 and TRBJ2-1; perhaps D is TRBD1 or TRBD2 (5 bases each). V was cut by 4 bases and J by 3 bases, with 13 bases left in between. CDR3 size: 15 residues. Germline assignment: CDR1 MNHNS and CDR2 SASEGT.